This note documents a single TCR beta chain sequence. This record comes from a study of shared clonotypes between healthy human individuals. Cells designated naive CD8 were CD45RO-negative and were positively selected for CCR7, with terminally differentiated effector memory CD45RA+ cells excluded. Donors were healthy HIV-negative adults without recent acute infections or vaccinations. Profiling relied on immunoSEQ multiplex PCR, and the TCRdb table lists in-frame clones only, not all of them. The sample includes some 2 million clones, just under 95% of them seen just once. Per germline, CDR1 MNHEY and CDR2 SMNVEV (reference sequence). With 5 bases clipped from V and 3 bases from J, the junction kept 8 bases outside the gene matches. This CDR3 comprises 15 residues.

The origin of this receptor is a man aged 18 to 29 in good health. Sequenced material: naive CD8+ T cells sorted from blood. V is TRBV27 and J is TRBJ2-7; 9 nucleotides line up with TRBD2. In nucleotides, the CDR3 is TGTGCCAGCAGTGGTAGCGGGGGAGATTTCTACGAGCAGTACTTC. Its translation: CASSGSGGDFYEQYF.